This T cell receptor beta chain was sequenced for a study of cytomegalovirus exposure and HLA in healthy donors. Study outcomes and limitations: Rarity characterized most TCR sequences, yet some public TCRs appeared in many donors. In a later analysis, at a false discovery rate of 0.05, roughly 17,000 TCR beta sequences matched HLA alleles. Apparent HLA restriction characterized most CMV-associated TCR beta chains in a later analysis.

Concerning this clone itself: The antigen remains unidentified.

The PCR was carried out with 60 Vbeta primers and 13 Jbeta primers. Data came from immunoSEQ multiplex PCR; TCRdb stores just in-frame clones and leaves some out. The repertoire holds 100,000 to 150,000 clones, under 85% seen once, with approximately 5% in the top ten. The source is a woman aged 45-60 years in good health and CMV-seropositive. The sample was PBMCs.

The CDR3 is CASATAGQQNEKLFF. Written as DNA, the CDR3 is TGCGCCAGCGCCACCGCTGGACAGCAGAATGAAAAACTGTTTTTT. The chain is built from TRBV4-3 and TRBJ1-4, with a tentative D call TRBD1 (6 bases). Deletions cut 8 bases from V and 5 bases from J, with 18 bases between. The CDR3 has 15 residues. Per the germline V gene, CDR1 is LGHNA and CDR2 is YSLEER.